This TCR beta chain came from a study of T cells in Graves' hyperthyroidism and ophthalmopathy. On the study more broadly: Peripheral blood samples were taken at initial diagnosis, prior to any treatment. Findings and caveats of the study: Most expanded thyroid clonotypes above 0.001 also appeared in blood.

Concerning this clonotype: Its specificity is unknown.

There were TCR beta CDR3 regions amplified from RNA transcripts. Primed by the HTBI set, a first-round RT-PCR was run on the TCR CDR3. TCRdb re-called the multiplex PCR reads with MiXCR, one entry per CDR3 protein. The sample yields a few hundred thousand distinct CDR3 sequences, about a sixth seen once. PBMCs were collected from an approximately 9.4 ml volume of fresh peripheral blood. The sample was blood. This TCR derives from a woman aged 25 to 39 with Graves' hyperthyroidism.

CDR3 in DNA: TGTGCCTGGAGTGTTCACAGGAGTCAGCCCCAGCATTTT. Its protein is CAWSVHRSQPQHF. The J gene is TRBJ1-5, the V gene TRBV30; possible D gene TRBD1, 5 bases. This CDR3 is 13 amino acids long. The V and J ends lost 0 bases and 6 bases respectively, with 9 bases between them. From germline, CDR1 is GTSNPN and CDR2 SVGIG (reference sequence).